One sample yielded the 17 T cell receptor beta chains listed below, sequenced in a study of HIV-infected patients and healthy controls. TCRdb redid the calling of the 5' RACE reads with MiXCR, one entry per CDR3 protein. Of about 67,000 distinct CDR3 sequences in the sample, roughly a sixth were seen once. Sequencing input: CD4+ T cells from blood. These TCRs come from a human donor in good health.

This clonotype was seen more than once but under ten times. The CDR3 sequence is CASSPPGLNSGNTIYF. For the CDR3, the DNA is TGTGCCAGCTCACCACCAGGCCTTAACTCTGGAAACACCATATATTTT. V is TRBV18 and J is TRBJ1-3; D remains ambiguous. The V end lost 0 bases, the J end lost 0 bases, and 9 bases lay between the germline ends. The germline CDR1 and CDR2 sequences are KGHSH and LQKENI. CDR3 size: 16 residues.

This clonotype was counted at least ten times. The genes are TRBV20-1 and TRBJ2-4, with 7 nucleotides matching TRBD2. With 6 bases clipped from V and 5 bases from J, the junction kept 13 bases outside the gene matches. There are 15 residues in the CDR3. In germline, CDR1 is DFQATT, CDR2 SNEGSKA (reference sequence). The CDR3 DNA sequence: TGCAGTGCCACCGGGACTACCGGACTCCAAAACATTCAGTACTTC. Amino acids: CSATGTTGLQNIQYF.

The chain carries TRBV7-2 and TRBJ2-2, with D unresolved. The CDR3 is 17 amino acids. V lost 6 bases and J 0 bases, leaving 17 bases between the germline ends. The V gene's germline CDR1 is SGHTA and CDR2 FQGNSA. For the CDR3, the DNA is TGTGCCAGCAGTTTGGTCCGGGTGGGATCGAACACCGGGGAGCTGTTTTTT. Amino acids: CASSLVRVGSNTGELFF.

This clonotype was found many times. The chain employs TRBV29-1 and TRBJ2-1; the D gene is possibly TRBD2 (5 bases). Germline CDR1 and CDR2: SQVTM and ANQGSEA. Trimming stripped 6 bases from V and 1 base from J, with 13 bases between. The CDR3 extends over 14 amino acids. CDR3 bases: TGCAGCGTACAGAGGACTCATTCCTACAATGAGCAGTTCTTC. Its translation: CSVQRTHSYNEQFF.

This clonotype appeared a few times. V usage is TRBV18 and J usage is TRBJ2-7; D is possibly TRBD2 (6 bases). The CDR3 sequence is 15 residues long. CDR1 KGHSH and CDR2 LQKENI come from the germline V gene. V lost 6 bases and J lost 2, with 17 bases in between. This CDR3 reads CASSPGGERPYEQYF. The CDR3 DNA reads as TGTGCCAGCTCCCCCGGGGGTGAACGGCCCTACGAGCAGTACTTC.

The V gene is TRBV7-2, the J gene TRBJ1-3; a weak D match, TRBD1 (6 bases). Germline CDR1 is SGHTA and CDR2 is FQGNSA. Between the trimmed V and J ends, which lost 5 bases and 4 bases, there was a span of 21 bases. There are 17 residues in the CDR3. CDR3 amino acids: CASSPQTGGWAGNTIYF. The CDR3 region has the DNA TGTGCCAGCAGCCCCCAGACAGGAGGGTGGGCAGGAAACACCATATATTTT.

The V and J genes are TRBV7-2 and TRBJ2-4; D is perhaps TRBD2 (5 bases). V was cut by 7 bases and J by 1 base, with 8 bases left in between. Germline CDR1 and CDR2: SGHTA and FQGNSA. The CDR3 consists of 13 residues. The CDR3 coding sequence is TGTGCCAGCACAGAGGGTGCCAAAAACATTCAGTACTTC. Translating gives CASTEGAKNIQYF.

This clonotype was observed at least ten times. The chain combines TRBV10-2 with TRBJ2-6; 11 bases agree with TRBD2. The CDR3 runs 16 residues. J lost 3 bases, V lost 3 bases, and 1 base had no gene match. Germline loops: CDR1 WSHSY, CDR2 SAAADI. CDR3 DNA sequence: TGCGCCAGCAGTGAACTAGCGGGAGTTGGGGCCAACGTCCTGACTTTC. Protein: CASSELAGVGANVLTF.

This clonotype was counted at least ten times. The chain joins TRBV12-3 or TRBV12-4 to TRBJ1-2, with no clear D. V gave up 6 bases and J gave up 2 bases, with 7 bases separating them. The CDR3 extends over 12 amino acids. In DNA, the CDR3 is TGTGCCAGCAGGATGGACAACTATGGCTACACCTTC. The encoded protein is CASRMDNYGYTF.

This clonotype came up a few times. The chain has TRBV12-3 or TRBV12-4 and TRBJ2-1; 8 nucleotides match TRBD2. The V gene end was trimmed by 4 bases and the J gene end by 0 bases; junction bases not matched to a gene: 2. The CDR3 spans 15 residues. The CDR3 loop is CASSYSGASYNEQFF. The CDR3 DNA sequence: TGTGCCAGCAGTTATAGCGGGGCCTCCTACAATGAGCAGTTCTTC.

J is TRBJ1-2 and V is TRBV19; D gene unclear. V was clipped by 7 bases and J by 3 bases, with 9 bases between them. The CDR3 has 12 residues. From germline, CDR1 is LNHDA and CDR2 SQIVND (reference sequence). CDR3 nucleotides: TGTGCCAGTAACGATTACGACTATGGCTACACCTTC. Encoded protein: CASNDYDYGYTF.

This clonotype was observed many times. The chain joins TRBV7-6 to TRBJ1-6, with no clear D. V was trimmed by 5 bases and J by 7 bases, leaving 9 bases between them. The V gene's germline CDR1 is SGHVS and CDR2 FNYEAQ. The CDR3 has 13 residues. In DNA form, the CDR3 reads TGTGCCAGCAGCCCGACATCAAATTCACCCCTCCACTTT. This gives the protein CASSPTSNSPLHF.

This clonotype was seen at least ten times. The CDR3 nucleotides read TGCGCCAGCAGCACCCAGGGGTTGATCACTGAAGCTTTCTTT. Protein product: CASSTQGLITEAFF. V gene TRBV5-1 combines with J gene TRBJ1-1; weak D call: TRBD1 (6 bases). The V and J ends lost 4 bases and 4 bases respectively, with 14 bases between them. There are 14 residues in the CDR3. The V gene's germline CDR1 is SGHRS and CDR2 YFSETQ.

This clonotype was seen a single time. It may be a read error: a sequence one base away is much more abundant. The chain links TRBV6-5 to TRBJ2-1; TRBD2 aligns across 7 bases. This CDR3 has 15 residues. Germline V lookup: CDR1 MNHEY, CDR2 SVGAGI. For the CDR3, the DNA is TGTGCCAGCAGCAAGCCGGGACTATCTTTAAATGAGAAGTTCTTC. It is translated as CASSKPGLSLNEKFF.

This clonotype showed up just a few times. The chain couples TRBV5-6 to TRBJ1-3, with no clear D. The V gene's germline CDR1 is SGHDT and CDR2 YYEEEE. V dropped 3 bases and J dropped 5 bases, with 9 bases sitting between them. The CDR3 runs 13 residues. The CDR3 DNA is TGTGCCAGCAGCTCTGCCCGGAGAAACACCATATATTTT. This codes for CASSSARRNTIYF.

The CDR3 loop is CASSWGQGAHEQFF. CDR3 nucleotide sequence: TGTGCCAGTAGTTGGGGACAGGGGGCCCATGAGCAGTTCTTC. The chain recombines TRBV19 with TRBJ2-1; TRBD1 aligns across 12 bases. The CDR3 totals 14 residues. Germline CDR1 reads LNHDA; CDR2 reads SQIVND (reference sequence). V shed 5 bases, J shed 8 bases, and the junction held 4 bases outside the gene matches.

This chain connects TRBV7-2 to TRBJ2-4; either TRBD1 or TRBD2 may fit D (6 bases each). This CDR3 is built from 14 residues. Germline loops: CDR1 SGHTA, CDR2 FQGNSA. Trimming took off 4 bases at V and 8 bases at J, with 15 bases between the two ends. The CDR3 nucleotides read TGTGCCAGCAGCTCCGCGCGGAGGGGGGACATTCAGTACTTC. Translated: CASSSARRGDIQYF.